This T cell receptor (beta chain) was captured by sequencing in a study of OX40 agonist ivuxolimab in advanced cancers. Whole-study context: At doses from 0.01 to 10 mg/kg, patients were given intravenous ivuxolimab every 2 weeks.

Libraries were prepared by immunoSEQ multiplex PCR; TCRdb keeps only in-frame clonotypes and omits some of them. Among fewer than 100,000 clones, nearly 90% were seen once, and the ten largest hold 0.15% to 0.2%. The sample consisted of CD4+ or CD8+ T cells sorted from blood, taken in a trial of the OX40 agonist ivuxolimab. The TCR comes from an adult with an advanced solid tumor such as melanoma, head and neck, liver or kidney cancer.

CDR3 in amino acids: CASSLLAASSYNEQFF. In DNA, the CDR3 is TGTGCCAGCAGCCTCCTAGCGGCAAGCTCCTACAATGAGCAGTTCTTC. V usage is TRBV9 and J usage is TRBJ2-1, with TRBD2 identical over 7 bases. This CDR3 spans 16 amino acids. Germline assignment: CDR1 SGDLS and CDR2 YYNGEE. Trimming removed 4 bases from V and 0 bases from J; junction bases left unmatched: 7.